This T cell receptor beta chain was profiled in a study of T cell changes during pregnancy in multiple sclerosis. V lost 2 bases, J lost 5 bases, and 16 bases lay in between. The CDR3 loop spans 15 amino acids. Germline V CDR1 and CDR2: MNHEY, SVGAGI. Some clones are missing from TCRdb's copy, which holds only in-frame ones; the method was immunoSEQ multiplex PCR. The data show roughly 32,000 clones, 80% to 90% seen once. This receptor was obtained from a female donor with multiple sclerosis, enrolled in a pregnancy study. V usage is TRBV6-5 and J usage is TRBJ2-7, with D possibly matching TRBD2 (6 bases). The material sequenced was CD8+ T cells from peripheral blood mononuclear cells, taken in the third trimester of pregnancy. The CDR3 region is CASSYLGLPPHEQYF. In DNA form, the CDR3 reads TGTGCCAGCAGTTACCTGGGACTTCCTCCTCACGAGCAGTACTTC.